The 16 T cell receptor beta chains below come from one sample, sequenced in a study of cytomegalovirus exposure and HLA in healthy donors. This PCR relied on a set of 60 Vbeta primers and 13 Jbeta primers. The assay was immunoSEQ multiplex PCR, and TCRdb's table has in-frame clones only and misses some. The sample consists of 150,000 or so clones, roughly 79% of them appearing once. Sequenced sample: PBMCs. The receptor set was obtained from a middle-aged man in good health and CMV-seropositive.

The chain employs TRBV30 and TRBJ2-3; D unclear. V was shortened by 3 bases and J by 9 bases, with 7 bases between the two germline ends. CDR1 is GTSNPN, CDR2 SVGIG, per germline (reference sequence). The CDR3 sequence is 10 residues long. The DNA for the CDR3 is TGTGCCTGGAGCAGAGGAACGCAGTATTTT. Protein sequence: CAWSRGTQYF.

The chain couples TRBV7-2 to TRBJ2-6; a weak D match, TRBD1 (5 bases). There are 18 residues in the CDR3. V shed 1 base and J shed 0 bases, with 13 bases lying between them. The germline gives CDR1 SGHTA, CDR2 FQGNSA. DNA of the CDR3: TGTGCCAGCAGCTTAGGGGGAAGGGGCCTCTCTGGGGCCAACGTCCTGACTTTC. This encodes CASSLGGRGLSGANVLTF.

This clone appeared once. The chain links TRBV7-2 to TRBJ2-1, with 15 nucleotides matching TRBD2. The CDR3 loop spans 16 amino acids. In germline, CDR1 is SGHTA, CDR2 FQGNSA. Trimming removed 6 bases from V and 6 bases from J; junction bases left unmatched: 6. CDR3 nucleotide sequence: TGTGCCAGCAGTTCCCCGGGACTAGCGGGGGGCAATGAGCAGTTCTTC. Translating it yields CASSSPGLAGGNEQFF. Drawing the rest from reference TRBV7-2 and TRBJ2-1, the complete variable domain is GAGVSQSPSNKVTEKGKDVELRCDPISGHTALYWYRQSLGQGLEFLIYFQGNSAPDKSGLPSDRFSAERTGGSVSTLTIQRTQQEDSAVYLCASSSPGLAGGNEQFFGPGTRLTVL.

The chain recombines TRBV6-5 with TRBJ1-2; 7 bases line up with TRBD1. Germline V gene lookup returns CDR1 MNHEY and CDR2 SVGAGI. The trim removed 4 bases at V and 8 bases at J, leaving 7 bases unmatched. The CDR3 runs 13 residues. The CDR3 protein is CASSSVTGNGYTF. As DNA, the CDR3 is TGTGCCAGCAGTTCCGTGACAGGGAACGGCTACACCTTC.

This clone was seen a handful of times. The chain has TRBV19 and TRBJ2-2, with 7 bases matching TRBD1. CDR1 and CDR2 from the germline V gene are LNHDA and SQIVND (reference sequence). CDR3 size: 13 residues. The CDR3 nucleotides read TGTCCTAGTGGACAGGAGAACACCGGGGAGCTGTTTTTT. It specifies CPSGQENTGELFF.

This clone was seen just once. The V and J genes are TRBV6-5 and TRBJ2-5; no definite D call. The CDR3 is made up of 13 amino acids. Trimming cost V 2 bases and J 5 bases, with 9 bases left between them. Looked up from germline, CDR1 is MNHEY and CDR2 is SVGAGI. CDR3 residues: CASSYRSRETQYF. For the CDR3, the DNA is TGTGCCAGCAGTTACAGGAGTCGGGAGACCCAGTACTTC.

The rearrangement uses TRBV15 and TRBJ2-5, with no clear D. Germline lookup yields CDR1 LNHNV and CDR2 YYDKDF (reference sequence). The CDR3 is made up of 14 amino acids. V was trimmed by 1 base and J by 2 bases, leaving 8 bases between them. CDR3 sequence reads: CATSRVTVQETQYF. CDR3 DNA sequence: TGTGCCACCAGCAGAGTAACTGTGCAAGAGACCCAGTACTTC. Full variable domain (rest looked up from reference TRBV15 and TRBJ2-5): DAMVIQNPRYQVTQFGKPVTLSCSQTLNHNVMYWYQQKSSQAPKLLFHYYDKDFNNEADTPDNFQSRRPNTSFCFLDIRSPGLGDTAMYLCATSRVTVQETQYFGPGTRLLVL.

The CDR3 nucleotides read TGTGCCACCAGGGGGGAAACAGGGCGGGAGACCCAGTACTTC. It is translated as CATRGETGRETQYF. This chain joins TRBV2 and TRBJ2-5; TRBD1 is a possible D gene (7 bases). Germline assignment: CDR1 SNHLY and CDR2 FYNNEI. Trimming pared 10 bases from V and 5 bases from J, leaving 20 bases between. The CDR3 is made up of 14 amino acids. Variable domain in full (rest from reference TRBV2 and TRBJ2-5): EPEVTQTPSHQVTQMGQEVILRCVPISNHLYFYWYRQILGQKVEFLVSFYNNEISEKSEIFDDQFSVERPDGSNFTLKIRSTKLEDSAMYFCATRGETGRETQYFGPGTRLLVL.

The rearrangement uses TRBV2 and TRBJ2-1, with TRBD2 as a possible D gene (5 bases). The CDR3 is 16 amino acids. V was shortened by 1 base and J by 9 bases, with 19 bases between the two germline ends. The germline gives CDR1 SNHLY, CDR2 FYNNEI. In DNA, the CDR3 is TGTGCCAGCAGTGAAGGTATTGGGGTGGGGAGTGCTGAGCAGTTCTTC. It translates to CASSEGIGVGSAEQFF.

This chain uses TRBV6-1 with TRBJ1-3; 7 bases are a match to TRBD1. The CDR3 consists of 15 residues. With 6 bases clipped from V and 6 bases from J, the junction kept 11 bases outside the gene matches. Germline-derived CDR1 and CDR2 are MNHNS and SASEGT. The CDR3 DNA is TGTGCCAGCAGATTATCGCAGGGGGTCGAAAACACCATATATTTT. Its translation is CASRLSQGVENTIYF.

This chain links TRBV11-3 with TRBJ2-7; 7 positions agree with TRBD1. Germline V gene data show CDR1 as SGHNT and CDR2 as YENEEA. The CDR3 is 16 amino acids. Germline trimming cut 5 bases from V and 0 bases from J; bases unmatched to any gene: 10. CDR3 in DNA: TGTGCCAGCAGCCCCCCCCCGGACAGGTTCTCCTACGAGCAGTACTTC. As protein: CASSPPPDRFSYEQYF.

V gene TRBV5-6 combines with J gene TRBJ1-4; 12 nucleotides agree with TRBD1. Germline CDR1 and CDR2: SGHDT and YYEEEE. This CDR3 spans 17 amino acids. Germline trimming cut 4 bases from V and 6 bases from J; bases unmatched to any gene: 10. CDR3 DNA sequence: TGTGCCAGCAGCGATATCGTGGGACAGGGGGCTTATGAAAAACTGTTTTTT. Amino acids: CASSDIVGQGAYEKLFF.

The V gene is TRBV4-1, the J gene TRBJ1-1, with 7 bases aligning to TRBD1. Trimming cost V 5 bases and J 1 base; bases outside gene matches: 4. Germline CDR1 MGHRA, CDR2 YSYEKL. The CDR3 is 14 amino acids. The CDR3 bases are TGCGCCAGCAGCGCCCGACAGGGGAACACTGAAGCTTTCTTT. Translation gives CASSARQGNTEAFF.

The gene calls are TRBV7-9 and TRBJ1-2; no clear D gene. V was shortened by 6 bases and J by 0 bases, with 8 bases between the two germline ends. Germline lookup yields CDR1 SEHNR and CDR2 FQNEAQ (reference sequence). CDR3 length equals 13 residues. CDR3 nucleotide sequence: TGTGCCAGCAGTTTGACACCTAACTATGGCTACACCTTC. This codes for CASSLTPNYGYTF.

CDR3 in amino acids: CASTSRGQVMNTEAFF. The CDR3 DNA sequence: TGTGCCAGCACCTCCCGGGGACAGGTCATGAACACTGAAGCTTTCTTT. J is TRBJ1-1 and V is TRBV2; 8 bases fit TRBD1. Germline V gives CDR1 SNHLY, CDR2 FYNNEI. V shed 7 bases and J 0 bases; nucleotides not matched to a gene: 10. The CDR3 spans 16 residues.

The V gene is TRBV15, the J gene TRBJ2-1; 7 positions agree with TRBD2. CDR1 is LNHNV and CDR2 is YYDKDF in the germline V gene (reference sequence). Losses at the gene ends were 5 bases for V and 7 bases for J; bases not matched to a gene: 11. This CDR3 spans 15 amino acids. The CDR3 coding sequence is TGTGCCACCAGCCTACGGGAGGCCGGGGGGAATGAGCAGTTCTTC. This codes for CATSLREAGGNEQFF.